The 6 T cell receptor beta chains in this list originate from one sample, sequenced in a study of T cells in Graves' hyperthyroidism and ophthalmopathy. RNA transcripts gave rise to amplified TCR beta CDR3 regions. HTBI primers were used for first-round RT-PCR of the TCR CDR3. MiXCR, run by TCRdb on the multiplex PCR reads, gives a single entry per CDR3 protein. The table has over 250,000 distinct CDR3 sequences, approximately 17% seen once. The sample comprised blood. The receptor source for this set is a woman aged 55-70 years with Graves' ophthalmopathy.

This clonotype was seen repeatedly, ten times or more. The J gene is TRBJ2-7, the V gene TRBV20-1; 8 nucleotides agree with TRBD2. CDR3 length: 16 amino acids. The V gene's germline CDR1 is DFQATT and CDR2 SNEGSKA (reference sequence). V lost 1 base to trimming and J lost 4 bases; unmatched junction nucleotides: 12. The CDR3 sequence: CSARAGGAGRWYEQYF. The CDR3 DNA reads TGCAGTGCTAGAGCCGGGGGGGCAGGGCGTTGGTACGAGCAGTACTTC.

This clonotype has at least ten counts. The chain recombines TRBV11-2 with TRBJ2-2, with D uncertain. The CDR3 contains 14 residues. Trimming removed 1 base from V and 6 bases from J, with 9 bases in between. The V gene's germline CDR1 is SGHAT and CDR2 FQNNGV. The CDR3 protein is CASSLGLLSGELFF. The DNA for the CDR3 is TGTGCCAGCAGCTTAGGGCTTCTGTCCGGGGAGCTGTTTTTT.

The CDR3 loop is CASSHPAGDREQYF. CDR3 DNA sequence: TGTGCCAGCAGCCATCCAGCGGGAGATCGGGAGCAGTACTTC. V usage is TRBV3-1 and J usage is TRBJ2-7; TRBD2 agrees at 8 bases. This CDR3 is built from 14 residues. The germline gives CDR1 LGHDT, CDR2 YNNKEL (reference sequence). The V gene end was trimmed by 3 bases and the J gene end by 7 bases; junction bases not matched to a gene: 8.

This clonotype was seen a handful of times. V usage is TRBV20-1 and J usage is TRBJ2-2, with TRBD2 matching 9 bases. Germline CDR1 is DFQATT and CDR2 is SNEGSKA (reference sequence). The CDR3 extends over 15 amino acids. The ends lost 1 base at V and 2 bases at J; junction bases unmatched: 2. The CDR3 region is CSARVSGRNTGELFF. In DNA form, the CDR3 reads TGCAGTGCTAGAGTTAGCGGGAGAAACACCGGGGAGCTGTTTTTT.

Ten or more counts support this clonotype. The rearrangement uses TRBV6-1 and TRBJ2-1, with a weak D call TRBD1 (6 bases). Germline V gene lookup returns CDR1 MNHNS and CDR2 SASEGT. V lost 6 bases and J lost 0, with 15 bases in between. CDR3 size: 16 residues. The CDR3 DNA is TGTGCCAGCAGCTATACAGGGATTAGCTCCTACAATGAGCAGTTCTTC. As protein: CASSYTGISSYNEQFF.

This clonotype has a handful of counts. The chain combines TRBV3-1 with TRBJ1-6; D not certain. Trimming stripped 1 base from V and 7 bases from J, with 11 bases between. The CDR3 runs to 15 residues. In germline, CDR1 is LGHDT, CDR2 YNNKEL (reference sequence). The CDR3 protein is CASSQGDGSNSPLHF. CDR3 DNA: TGTGCCAGCAGCCAAGGGGATGGGAGCAATTCACCCCTCCACTTT.